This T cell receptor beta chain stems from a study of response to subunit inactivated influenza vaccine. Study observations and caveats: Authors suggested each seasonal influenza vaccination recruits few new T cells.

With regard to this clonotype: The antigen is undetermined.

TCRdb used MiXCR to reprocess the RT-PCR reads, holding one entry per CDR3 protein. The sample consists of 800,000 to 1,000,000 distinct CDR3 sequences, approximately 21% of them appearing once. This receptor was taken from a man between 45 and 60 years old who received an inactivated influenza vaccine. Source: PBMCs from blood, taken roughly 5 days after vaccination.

The CDR3 DNA follows: TGCAGTGCTAGGTGGTGGGGGGGCGTGGAGACCCAGTACTTC. The encoded protein is CSARWWGGVETQYF. The chain employs TRBV20-1 and TRBJ2-5; tentatively, D is TRBD2 (7 bases). CDR1 is DFQATT, CDR2 SNEGSKA, per germline (reference sequence). CDR3 length: 14 amino acids. With 3 bases removed from V and 5 bases from J, the gap between germline ends came to 16 bases.